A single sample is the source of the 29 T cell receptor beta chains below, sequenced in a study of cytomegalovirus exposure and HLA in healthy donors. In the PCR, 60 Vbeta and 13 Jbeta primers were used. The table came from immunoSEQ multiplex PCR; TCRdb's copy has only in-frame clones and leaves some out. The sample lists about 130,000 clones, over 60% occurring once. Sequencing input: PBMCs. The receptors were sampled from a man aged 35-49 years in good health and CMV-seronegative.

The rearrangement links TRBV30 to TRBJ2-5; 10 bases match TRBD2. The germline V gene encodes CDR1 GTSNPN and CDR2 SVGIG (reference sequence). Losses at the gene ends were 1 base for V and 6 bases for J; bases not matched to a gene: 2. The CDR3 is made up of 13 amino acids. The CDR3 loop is CAWSAAGGQTQYF. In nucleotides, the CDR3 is TGTGCCTGGAGTGCAGCGGGGGGGCAGACCCAGTACTTC.

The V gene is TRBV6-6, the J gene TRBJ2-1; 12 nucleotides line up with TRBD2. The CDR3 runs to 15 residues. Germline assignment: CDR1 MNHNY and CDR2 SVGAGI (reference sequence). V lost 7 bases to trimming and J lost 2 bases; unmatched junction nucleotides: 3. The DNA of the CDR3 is TGTGCCAGCAATAGACTAGCGGGGGCCTACAATGAGCAGTTCTTC. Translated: CASNRLAGAYNEQFF.

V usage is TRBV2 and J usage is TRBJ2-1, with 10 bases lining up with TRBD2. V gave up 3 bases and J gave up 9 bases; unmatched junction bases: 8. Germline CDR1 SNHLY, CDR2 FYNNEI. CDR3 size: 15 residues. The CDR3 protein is CASSESGTSELEQFF. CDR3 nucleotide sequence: TGTGCCAGCAGTGAGTCGGGGACTAGCGAACTTGAGCAGTTCTTC.

The CDR3 protein is CSVEQTGYEQYF. CDR3 bases: TGCAGCGTTGAACAAACAGGCTACGAGCAGTACTTC. The chain has TRBV29-1 and TRBJ2-7; perhaps TRBD1 as D (5 bases). This CDR3 has 12 residues. CDR1 SQVTM and CDR2 ANQGSEA come from the germline V gene. The V end lost 2 bases, the J end lost 3 bases, and 8 bases lay between the germline ends.

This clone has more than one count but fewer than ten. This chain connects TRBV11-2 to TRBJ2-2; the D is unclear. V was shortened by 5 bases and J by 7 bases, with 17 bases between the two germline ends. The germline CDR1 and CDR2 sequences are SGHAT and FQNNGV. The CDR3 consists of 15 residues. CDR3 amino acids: CASSGSNRGGGELFF. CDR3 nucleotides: TGTGCCAGCAGCGGGTCCAACCGCGGTGGCGGGGAGCTGTTTTTT.

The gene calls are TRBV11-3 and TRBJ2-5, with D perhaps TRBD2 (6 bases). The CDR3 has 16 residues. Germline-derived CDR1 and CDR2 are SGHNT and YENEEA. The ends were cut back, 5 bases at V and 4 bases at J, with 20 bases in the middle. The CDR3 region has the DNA TGTGCCAGCAGCCCCCCCGGAGGGGCTCAAGGAGAGACCCAGTACTTC. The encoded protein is CASSPPGGAQGETQYF.

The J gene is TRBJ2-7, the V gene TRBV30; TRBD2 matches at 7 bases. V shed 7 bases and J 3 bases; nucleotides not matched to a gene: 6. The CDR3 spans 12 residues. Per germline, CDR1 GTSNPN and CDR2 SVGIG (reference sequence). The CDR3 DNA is TGTGCCTTCACGGGACTACACTACGAGCAGTACTTC. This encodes CAFTGLHYEQYF.

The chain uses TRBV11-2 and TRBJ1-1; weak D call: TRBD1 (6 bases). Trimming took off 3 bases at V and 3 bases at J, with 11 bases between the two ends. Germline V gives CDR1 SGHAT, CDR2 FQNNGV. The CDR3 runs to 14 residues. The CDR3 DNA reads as TGTGCCAGCAGCTTCTGGGGGCGCGACACTGAAGCTTTCTTT. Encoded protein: CASSFWGRDTEAFF.

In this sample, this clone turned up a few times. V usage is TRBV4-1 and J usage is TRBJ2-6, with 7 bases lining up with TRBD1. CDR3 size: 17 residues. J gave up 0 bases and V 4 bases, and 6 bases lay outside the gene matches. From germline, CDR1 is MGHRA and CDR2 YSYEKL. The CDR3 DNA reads TGCGCCAGCAGCCGAAGAGGACAGGCCTCTGGGGCCAACGTCCTGACTTTC. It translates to CASSRRGQASGANVLTF.

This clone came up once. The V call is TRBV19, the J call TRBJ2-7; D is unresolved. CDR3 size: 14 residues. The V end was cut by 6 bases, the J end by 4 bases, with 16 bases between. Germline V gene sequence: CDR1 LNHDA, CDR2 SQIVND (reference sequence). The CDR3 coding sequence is TGTGCCAGTAGGCGAGAGGCCGGTCCTTACGAGCAGTACTTC. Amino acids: CASRREAGPYEQYF.

DNA of the CDR3: TGTGCCAGCAGCGTCGGGACAGGGGGCCCCGGGGAGCTGTTTTTT. Translating gives CASSVGTGGPGELFF. This rearrangement joins TRBV9 to TRBJ2-2; 12 bases fit TRBD1. The germline V gene has CDR1 SGDLS and CDR2 YYNGEE. Trimming took 2 bases from V and 6 from J; bases not matched to a gene: 2. This CDR3 contains 15 residues.

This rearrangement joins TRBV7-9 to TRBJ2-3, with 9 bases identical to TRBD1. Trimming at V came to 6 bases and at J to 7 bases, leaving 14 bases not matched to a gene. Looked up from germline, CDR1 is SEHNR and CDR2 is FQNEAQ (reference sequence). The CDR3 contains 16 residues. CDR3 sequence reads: CASRTDRGRLGNTQYF. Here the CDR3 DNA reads TGTGCCAGCAGGACGGACAGGGGCCGTCTGGGCAATACGCAGTATTTT.

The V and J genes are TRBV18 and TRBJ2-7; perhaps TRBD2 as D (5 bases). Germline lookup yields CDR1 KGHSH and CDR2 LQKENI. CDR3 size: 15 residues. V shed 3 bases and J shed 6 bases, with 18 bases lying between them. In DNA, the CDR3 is TGTGCCAGCTCACCGACCTCGGGAAAGAGTAGCGAGCAGTACTTC. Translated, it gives CASSPTSGKSSEQYF.

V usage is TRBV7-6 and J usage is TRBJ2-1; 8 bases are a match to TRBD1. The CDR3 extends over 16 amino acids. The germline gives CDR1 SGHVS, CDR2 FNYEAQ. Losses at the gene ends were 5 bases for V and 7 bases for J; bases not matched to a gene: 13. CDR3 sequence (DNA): TGTGCCAGCAGCCCCGGGACAGGAAGTGGGAGAAATGAGCAGTTCTTC. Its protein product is CASSPGTGSGRNEQFF.

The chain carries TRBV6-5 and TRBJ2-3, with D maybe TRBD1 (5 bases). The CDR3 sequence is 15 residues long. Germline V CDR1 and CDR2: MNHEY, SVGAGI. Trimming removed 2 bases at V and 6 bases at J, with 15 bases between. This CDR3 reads CASSYNRYLSDTQYF. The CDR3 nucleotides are TGTGCCAGCAGTTACAACAGGTATCTCTCTGATACGCAGTATTTT.

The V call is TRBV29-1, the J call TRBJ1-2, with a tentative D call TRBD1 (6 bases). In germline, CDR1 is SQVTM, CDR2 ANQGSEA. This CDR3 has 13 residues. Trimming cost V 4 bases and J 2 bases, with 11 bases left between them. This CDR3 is CSVVGGINYGYTF. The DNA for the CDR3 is TGCAGCGTTGTAGGGGGTATAAACTATGGCTACACCTTC.

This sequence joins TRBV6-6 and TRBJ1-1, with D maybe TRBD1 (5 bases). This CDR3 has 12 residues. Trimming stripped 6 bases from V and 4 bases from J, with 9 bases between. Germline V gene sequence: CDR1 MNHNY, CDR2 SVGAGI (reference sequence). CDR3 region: CASRSRATEAFF. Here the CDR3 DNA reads TGTGCCAGCAGGAGCAGGGCCACTGAAGCTTTCTTT.

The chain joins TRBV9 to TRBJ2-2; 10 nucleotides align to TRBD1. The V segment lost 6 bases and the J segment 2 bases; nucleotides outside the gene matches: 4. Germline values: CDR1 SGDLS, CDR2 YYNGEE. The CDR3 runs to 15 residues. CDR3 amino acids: CASKGDRGNTGELFF. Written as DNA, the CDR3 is TGTGCCAGCAAAGGGGACAGGGGAAACACCGGGGAGCTGTTTTTT.

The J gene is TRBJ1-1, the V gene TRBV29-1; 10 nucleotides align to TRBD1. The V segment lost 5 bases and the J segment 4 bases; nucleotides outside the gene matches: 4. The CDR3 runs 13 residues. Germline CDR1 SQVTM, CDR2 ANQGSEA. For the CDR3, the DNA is TGCAGCGTTACCCGGGACAGGGGCACTGAAGCTTTCTTT. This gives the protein CSVTRDRGTEAFF.

The CDR3 bases are TGTGCCAGCAGCTTTGGAGGGAACTATGGCTACACCTTC. This sequence encodes CASSFGGNYGYTF. The genes are TRBV5-6 and TRBJ1-2, with unresolved D. Trimming removed 2 bases at V and 2 bases at J, with 7 bases between. The germline gives CDR1 SGHDT, CDR2 YYEEEE. The CDR3 contains 13 residues.

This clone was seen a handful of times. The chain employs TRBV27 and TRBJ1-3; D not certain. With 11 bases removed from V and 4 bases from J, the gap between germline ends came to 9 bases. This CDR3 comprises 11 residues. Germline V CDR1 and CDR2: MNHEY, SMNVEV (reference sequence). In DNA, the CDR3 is TGTGCCCCGAAGCGCGGAAACACCATATATTTT. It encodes CAPKRGNTIYF.

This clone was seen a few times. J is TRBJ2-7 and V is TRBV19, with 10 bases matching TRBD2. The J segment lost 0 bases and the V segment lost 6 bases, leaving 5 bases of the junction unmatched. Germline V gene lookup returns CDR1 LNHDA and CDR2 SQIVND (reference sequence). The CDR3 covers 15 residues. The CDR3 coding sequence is TGTGCCAGTAGGGACGGGACTAGCGCCTCCTACGAGCAGTACTTC. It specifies CASRDGTSASYEQYF.

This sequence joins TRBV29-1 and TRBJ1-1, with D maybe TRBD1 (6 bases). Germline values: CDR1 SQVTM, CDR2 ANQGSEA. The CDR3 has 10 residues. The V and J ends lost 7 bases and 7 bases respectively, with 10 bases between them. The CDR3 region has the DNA TGCAGCGGAGGACAGATTGAAGCTTTCTTT. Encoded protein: CSGGQIEAFF.

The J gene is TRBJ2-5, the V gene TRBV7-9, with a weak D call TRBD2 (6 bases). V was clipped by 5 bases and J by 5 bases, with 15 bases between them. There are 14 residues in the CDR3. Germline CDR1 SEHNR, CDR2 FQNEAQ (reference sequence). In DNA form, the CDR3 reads TGTGCCAGCAGCGGGGGGAGGAGCCGGGAGACCCAGTACTTC. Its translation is CASSGGRSRETQYF.

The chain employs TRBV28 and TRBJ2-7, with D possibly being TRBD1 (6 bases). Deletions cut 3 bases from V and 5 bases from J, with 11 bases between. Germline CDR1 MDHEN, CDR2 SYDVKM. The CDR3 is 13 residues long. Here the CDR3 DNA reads TGTGCCAGCAGTTTCACAGGGTCCCACGAGCAGTACTTC. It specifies CASSFTGSHEQYF.

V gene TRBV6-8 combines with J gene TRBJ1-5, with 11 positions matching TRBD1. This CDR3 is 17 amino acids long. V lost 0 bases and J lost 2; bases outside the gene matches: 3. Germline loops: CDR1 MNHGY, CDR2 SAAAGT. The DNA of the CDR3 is TGTGCCAGCAGTTACTCGGACAGGGGGCTCTGCAATCAGCCCCAGCATTTT. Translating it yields CASSYSDRGLCNQPQHF.

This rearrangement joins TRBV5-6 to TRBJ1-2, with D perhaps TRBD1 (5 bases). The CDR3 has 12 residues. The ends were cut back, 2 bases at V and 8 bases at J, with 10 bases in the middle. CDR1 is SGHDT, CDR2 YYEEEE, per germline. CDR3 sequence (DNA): TGTGCCAGCAGCTTCAGCCAGGGAGGCTACACCTTC. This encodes CASSFSQGGYTF.

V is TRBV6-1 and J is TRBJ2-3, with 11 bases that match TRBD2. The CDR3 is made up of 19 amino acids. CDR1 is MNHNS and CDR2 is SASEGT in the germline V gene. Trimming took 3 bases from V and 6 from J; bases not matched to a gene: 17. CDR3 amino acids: CASSDPSWISGRAGDTQYF. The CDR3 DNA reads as TGTGCCAGCAGTGACCCCTCGTGGATTAGCGGGAGGGCCGGGGATACGCAGTATTTT.

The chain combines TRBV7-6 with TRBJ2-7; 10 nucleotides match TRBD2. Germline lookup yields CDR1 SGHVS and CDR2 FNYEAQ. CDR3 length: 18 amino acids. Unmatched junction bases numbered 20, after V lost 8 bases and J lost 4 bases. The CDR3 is CASLPGPADLAGVYEQYF. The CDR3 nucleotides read TGTGCCAGCCTGCCGGGGCCGGCGGACCTAGCGGGAGTTTACGAGCAGTACTTC.